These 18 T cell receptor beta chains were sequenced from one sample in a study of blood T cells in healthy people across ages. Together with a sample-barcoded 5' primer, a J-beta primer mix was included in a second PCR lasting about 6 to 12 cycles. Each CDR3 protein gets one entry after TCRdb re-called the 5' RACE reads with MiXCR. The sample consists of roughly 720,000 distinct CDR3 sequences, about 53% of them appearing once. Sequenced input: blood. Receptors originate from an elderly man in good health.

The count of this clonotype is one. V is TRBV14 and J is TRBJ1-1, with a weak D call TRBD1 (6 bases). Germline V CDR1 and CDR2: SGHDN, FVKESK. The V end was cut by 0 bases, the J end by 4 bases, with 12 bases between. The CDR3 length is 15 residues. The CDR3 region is CASSQEVRGRTEAFF. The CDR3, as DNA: TGTGCCAGCAGCCAAGAGGTCAGGGGTCGCACTGAAGCTTTCTTT.

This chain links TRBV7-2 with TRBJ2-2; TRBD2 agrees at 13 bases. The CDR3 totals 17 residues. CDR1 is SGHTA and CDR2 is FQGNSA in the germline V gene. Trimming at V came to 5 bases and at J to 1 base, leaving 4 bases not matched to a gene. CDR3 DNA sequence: TGTGCCAGCAGCAAACTAGCGGGAGGGGGGAACACCGGGGAGCTGTTTTTT. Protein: CASSKLAGGGNTGELFF.

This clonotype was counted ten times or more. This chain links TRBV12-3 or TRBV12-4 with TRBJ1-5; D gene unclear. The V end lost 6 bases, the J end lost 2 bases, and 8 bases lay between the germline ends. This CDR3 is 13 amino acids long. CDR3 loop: CASSWIRNQPQHF. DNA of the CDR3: TGTGCCAGCAGCTGGATTCGCAATCAGCCCCAGCATTTT.

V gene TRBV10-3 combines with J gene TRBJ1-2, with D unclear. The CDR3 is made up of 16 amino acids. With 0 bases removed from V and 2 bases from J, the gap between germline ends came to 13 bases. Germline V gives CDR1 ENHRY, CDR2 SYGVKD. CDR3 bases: TGTGCCATCAGTGAGTCCTTCAGGCAGGTCAACTATGGCTACACCTTC. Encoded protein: CAISESFRQVNYGYTF.

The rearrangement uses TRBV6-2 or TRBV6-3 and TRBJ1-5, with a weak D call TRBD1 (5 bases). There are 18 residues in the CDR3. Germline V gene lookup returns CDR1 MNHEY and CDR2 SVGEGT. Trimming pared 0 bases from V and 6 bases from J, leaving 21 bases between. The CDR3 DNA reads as TGTGCCAGCAGTTACTCGAGAGGGGCGCTTCACCTGGGTCAGCCCCAGCATTTT. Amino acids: CASSYSRGALHLGQPQHF.

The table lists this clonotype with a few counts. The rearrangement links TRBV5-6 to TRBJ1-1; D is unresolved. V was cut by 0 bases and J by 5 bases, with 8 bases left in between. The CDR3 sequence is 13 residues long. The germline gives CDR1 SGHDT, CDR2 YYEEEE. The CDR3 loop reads CASSLEPGTEAFF. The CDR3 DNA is TGTGCCAGCAGCTTGGAACCGGGGACTGAAGCTTTCTTT.

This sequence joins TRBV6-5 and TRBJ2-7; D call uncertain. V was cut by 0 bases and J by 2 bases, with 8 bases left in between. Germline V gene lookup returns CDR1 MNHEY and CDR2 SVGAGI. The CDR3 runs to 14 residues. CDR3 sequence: CASSYSGEAYEQYF. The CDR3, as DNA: TGTGCCAGCAGTTACTCTGGGGAAGCCTACGAGCAGTACTTC.

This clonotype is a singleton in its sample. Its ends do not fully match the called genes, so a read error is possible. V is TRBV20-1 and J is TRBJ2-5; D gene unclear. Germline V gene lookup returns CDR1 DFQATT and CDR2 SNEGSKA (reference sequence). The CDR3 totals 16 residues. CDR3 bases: TGCAGTGCTGGAGATCGGGCCGACCCAACCCAAGAGACCCAGTACTTC. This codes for CSAGDRADPTQETQYF.

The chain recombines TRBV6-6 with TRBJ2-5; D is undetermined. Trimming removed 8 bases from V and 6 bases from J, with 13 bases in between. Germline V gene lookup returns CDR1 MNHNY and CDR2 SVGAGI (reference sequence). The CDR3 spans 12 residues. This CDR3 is CASALGSQTQYF. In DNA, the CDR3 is TGTGCCAGCGCTCTAGGTAGCCAGACCCAGTACTTC.

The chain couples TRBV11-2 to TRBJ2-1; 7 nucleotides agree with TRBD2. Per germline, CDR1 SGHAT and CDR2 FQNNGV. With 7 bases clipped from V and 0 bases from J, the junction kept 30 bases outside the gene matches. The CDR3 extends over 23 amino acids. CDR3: CASTRGTPLVLAEKKGSYNEQFF. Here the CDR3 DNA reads TGTGCCAGCACTCGGGGCACCCCTTTAGTCCTAGCGGAAAAGAAGGGCTCCTACAATGAGCAGTTCTTC.

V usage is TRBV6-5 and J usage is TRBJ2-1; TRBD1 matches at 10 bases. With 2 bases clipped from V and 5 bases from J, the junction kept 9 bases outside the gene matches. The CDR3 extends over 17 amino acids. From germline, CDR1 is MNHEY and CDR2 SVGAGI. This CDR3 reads CASSYAAGTGVDNEQFF. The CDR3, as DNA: TGTGCCAGCAGTTACGCGGCCGGGACAGGGGTCGACAATGAGCAGTTCTTC.

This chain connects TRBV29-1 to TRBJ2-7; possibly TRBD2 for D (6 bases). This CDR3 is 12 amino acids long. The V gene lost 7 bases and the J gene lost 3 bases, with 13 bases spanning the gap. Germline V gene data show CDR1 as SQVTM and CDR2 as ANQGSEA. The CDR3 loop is CSAVVGSYEQYF. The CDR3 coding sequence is TGCAGCGCCGTCGTCGGGAGCTACGAGCAGTACTTC.

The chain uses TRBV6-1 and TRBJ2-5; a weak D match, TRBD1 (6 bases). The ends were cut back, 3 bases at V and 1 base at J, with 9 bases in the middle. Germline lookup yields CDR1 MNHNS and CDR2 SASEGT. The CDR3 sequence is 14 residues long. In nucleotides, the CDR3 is TGTGCCAGCAGTGAGCACAGGGTCCAAGAGACCCAGTACTTC. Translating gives CASSEHRVQETQYF.

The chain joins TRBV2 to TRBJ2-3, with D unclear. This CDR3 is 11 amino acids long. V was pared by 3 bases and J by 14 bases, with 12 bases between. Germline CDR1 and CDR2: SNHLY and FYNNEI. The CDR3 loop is CASSDTRYAYF. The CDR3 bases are TGTGCCAGCAGTGACACCAGATACGCGTATTTT. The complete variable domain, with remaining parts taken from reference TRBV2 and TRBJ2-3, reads EPEVTQTPSHQVTQMGQEVILRCVPISNHLYFYWYRQILGQKVEFLVSFYNNEISEKSEIFDDQFSVERPDGSNFTLKIRSTKLEDSAMYFCASSDTRYAYFGPGTRLTVL.

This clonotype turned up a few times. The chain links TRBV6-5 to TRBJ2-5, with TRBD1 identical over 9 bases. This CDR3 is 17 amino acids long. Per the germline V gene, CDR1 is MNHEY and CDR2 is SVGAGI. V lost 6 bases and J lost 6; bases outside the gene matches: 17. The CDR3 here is CASSRGMLTGGSKTQYF. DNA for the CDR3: TGTGCCAGCAGCAGGGGAATGCTCACAGGGGGCTCGAAGACCCAGTACTTC.

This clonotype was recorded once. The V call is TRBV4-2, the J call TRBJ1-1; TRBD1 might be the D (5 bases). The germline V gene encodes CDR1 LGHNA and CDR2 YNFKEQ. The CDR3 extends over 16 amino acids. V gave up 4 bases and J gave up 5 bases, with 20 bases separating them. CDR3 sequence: CASSPMIPARGTEAFF. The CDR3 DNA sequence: TGTGCCAGCAGCCCGATGATCCCGGCACGGGGGACTGAAGCTTTCTTT.

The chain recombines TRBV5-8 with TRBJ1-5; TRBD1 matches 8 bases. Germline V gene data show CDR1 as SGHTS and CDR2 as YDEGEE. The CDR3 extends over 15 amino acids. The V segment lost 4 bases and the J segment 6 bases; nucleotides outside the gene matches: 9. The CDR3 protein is CASSKGQGNGQPQHF. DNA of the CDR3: TGTGCCAGCAGCAAAGGACAGGGTAACGGTCAGCCCCAGCATTTT.

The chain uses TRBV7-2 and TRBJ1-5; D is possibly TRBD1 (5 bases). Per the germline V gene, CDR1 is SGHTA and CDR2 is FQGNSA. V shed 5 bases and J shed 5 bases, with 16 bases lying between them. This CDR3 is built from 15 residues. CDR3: CASSKDTYGDQPQHF. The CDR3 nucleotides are TGTGCCAGCAGCAAGGACACATACGGGGATCAGCCCCAGCATTTT.